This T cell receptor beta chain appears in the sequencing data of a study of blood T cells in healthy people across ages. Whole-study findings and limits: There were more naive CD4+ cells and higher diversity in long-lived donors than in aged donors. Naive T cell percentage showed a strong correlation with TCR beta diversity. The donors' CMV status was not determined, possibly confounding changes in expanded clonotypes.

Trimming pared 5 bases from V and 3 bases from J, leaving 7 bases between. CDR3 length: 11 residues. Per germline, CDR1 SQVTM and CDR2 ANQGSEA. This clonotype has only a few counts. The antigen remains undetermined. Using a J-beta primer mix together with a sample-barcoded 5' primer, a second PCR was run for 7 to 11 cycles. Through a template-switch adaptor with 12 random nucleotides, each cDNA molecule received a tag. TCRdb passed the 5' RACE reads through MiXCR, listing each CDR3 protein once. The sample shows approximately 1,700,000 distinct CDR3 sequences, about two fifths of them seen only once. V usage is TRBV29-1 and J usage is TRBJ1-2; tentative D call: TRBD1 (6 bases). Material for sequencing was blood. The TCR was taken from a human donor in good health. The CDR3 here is CSVRQDYGYTF. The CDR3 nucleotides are TGCAGCGTTCGACAGGACTATGGCTACACCTTC.